This T cell receptor beta chain was observed in a study of cytomegalovirus exposure and HLA in healthy donors. The study, taken as a whole, reports: Confirmation in vitro established that a few CMV-associated chains were specific for CMV antigens. In a later analysis, parvovirus B19, influenza, CMV and Epstein-Barr virus appeared linked to several top co-occurrence clusters. Several V segments, TRBV6-2 and TRBV6-3 among them, could not be told apart and were dropped.

The germline CDR1 and CDR2 sequences are LNHDA and SQIVND (reference sequence). V shed 4 bases and J shed 4 bases, with 19 bases lying between them. CDR3 length equals 16 residues. PCR involved 60 Vbeta and 13 Jbeta primers. Here immunoSEQ multiplex PCR was the method, and the copy in TCRdb shows in-frame clones only, minus some. The top ten clones hold about 0.45% of a sample with under 250,000 clones, roughly 73% of them seen once. A remark on this clone: Its cognate antigen is unknown.

Sequencing used PBMCs. The chain links TRBV19 to TRBJ1-2, with a weak D call TRBD1 (6 bases). The receptor's source is a boy younger than 18 in good health and CMV-seronegative. The CDR3 sequence is CASSNAEYRVPYGYTF. CDR3 coding DNA: TGTGCCAGTAGTAACGCCGAATACAGGGTCCCCTATGGCTACACCTTC. Full variable domain (outside the CDR3, taken from reference TRBV19 and TRBJ1-2): DGGITQSPKYLFRKEGQNVTLSCEQNLNHDAMYWYRQDPGQGLRLIYYSQIVNDFQKGDIAEGYSVSREKKESFPLTVTSAQKNPTAFYLCASSNAEYRVPYGYTFGSGTRLTVV.